Following are 17 T cell receptor beta chains from one sample sequenced in a study of blood T cell repertoires in COVID-19. Using immunoSEQ multiplex PCR, the repertoire was profiled, and TCRdb retains in-frame clones only, with some absent. This table has a few hundred thousand clones, 86% appearing once. What was sequenced was peripheral blood. Receptor source: a man aged 55 to 70 with acute or convalescent COVID-19.

This clone has a single count. This chain uses TRBV5-5 with TRBJ1-1, with a tentative D call TRBD1 (5 bases). CDR1 is SGHKS and CDR2 is YYEKEE in the germline V gene (reference sequence). The CDR3 sequence is 13 residues long. Trimming took 3 bases from V and 2 from J, leaving 8 bases between them. CDR3 coding DNA: TGTGCCAGCAGCTCAGACAGTAACACTGAAGCTTTCTTT. The encoded protein is CASSSDSNTEAFF.

The chain joins TRBV4-3 to TRBJ2-2; no definite D call. The CDR3 sequence is 13 residues long. The germline gives CDR1 LGHNA, CDR2 YSLEER. V lost 0 bases and J lost 6, with 5 bases in between. CDR3 nucleotide sequence: TGCGCCAGCAGCCAAGATCTAGCCGGGGAGCTGTTTTTT. Translation gives CASSQDLAGELFF.

The rearrangement joins TRBV28 to TRBJ2-7; 9 bases map to TRBD1. CDR1 is MDHEN, CDR2 SYDVKM, per germline. J lost 4 bases, V lost 2 bases, and 3 bases had no gene match. This CDR3 has 14 residues. In nucleotides, the CDR3 is TGTGCCAGCAGTTTACGGACAGGGGATTACGAGCAGTACTTC. Its translation: CASSLRTGDYEQYF.

The chain joins TRBV19 to TRBJ1-2; 7 bases line up with TRBD1. The germline CDR1 and CDR2 sequences are LNHDA and SQIVND (reference sequence). J lost 0 bases, V lost 5 bases, and 6 bases had no gene match. The CDR3 is made up of 15 amino acids. CDR3 residues: CASSGTEGANYGYTF. The CDR3 nucleotides read TGTGCCAGTAGTGGGACAGAGGGGGCTAACTATGGCTACACCTTC.

The chain recombines TRBV19 with TRBJ1-2; D is perhaps TRBD1 (6 bases). Between the trimmed V and J ends, which lost 0 bases and 4 bases, there was a span of 15 bases. The CDR3 loop spans 16 amino acids. Germline V gives CDR1 LNHDA, CDR2 SQIVND (reference sequence). Written as DNA, the CDR3 is TGTGCCAGTAGTATAGAGCACCGGACAGTGCTCTATGGCTACACCTTC. Amino acid sequence: CASSIEHRTVLYGYTF.

The CDR3 here is CASSNRDRGNYGYTF. The DNA of the CDR3 is TGTGCCAGTAGTAACCGGGACAGGGGTAACTATGGCTACACCTTC. The chain recombines TRBV19 with TRBJ1-2, with 10 positions matching TRBD1. Germline CDR1 LNHDA, CDR2 SQIVND (reference sequence). The junction had 3 bases not matched to a gene; V was cut back by 4 bases and J by 1 base. The CDR3 sequence is 15 residues long.

V and J are TRBV19 and TRBJ2-2; a possible D gene is TRBD2 (5 bases). V lost 7 bases and J lost 4, with 16 bases in between. The CDR3 runs to 15 residues. In germline, CDR1 is LNHDA, CDR2 SQIVND (reference sequence). The CDR3 DNA reads TGTGCCAGTACCAAGCGAGGGCCGAGCACCGGGGAGCTGTTTTTT. Its protein product is CASTKRGPSTGELFF.

This sequence joins TRBV28 and TRBJ2-3; possible D gene TRBD1, 6 bases. Trimming removed 1 base from V and 0 bases from J, with 14 bases in between. CDR3 length: 17 residues. The germline V gene has CDR1 MDHEN and CDR2 SYDVKM. The CDR3 region is CASSLSSGRGSTDTQYF. CDR3 DNA sequence: TGTGCCAGCAGTTTATCATCCGGCAGGGGAAGCACAGATACGCAGTATTTT.

The chain employs TRBV7-3 and TRBJ2-1; D perhaps matches TRBD2 (5 bases). The V end was cut by 3 bases, the J end by 6 bases, with 9 bases between. Germline V lookup: CDR1 SGHTA, CDR2 FQGTGA. The CDR3 consists of 13 residues. The CDR3: CASSFASPNEQFF. In DNA form, the CDR3 reads TGTGCCAGCAGCTTTGCTAGCCCCAATGAGCAGTTCTTC.

The V call is TRBV2, the J call TRBJ2-1; D may be TRBD2 (6 bases). The CDR3 is 13 amino acids. With 7 bases removed from V and 2 bases from J, the gap between germline ends came to 9 bases. Germline assignment: CDR1 SNHLY and CDR2 FYNNEI. In DNA, the CDR3 is TGTGCCAGCAAAGCGGGCGCCTACAATGAGCAGTTCTTC. Its protein product is CASKAGAYNEQFF.

This clone was found once. This chain uses TRBV18 with TRBJ1-1, with 7 bases fitting TRBD1. The CDR3 contains 14 residues. V lost 2 bases, J lost 4 bases, and 4 bases stayed unmatched. Germline V gene data show CDR1 as KGHSH and CDR2 as LQKENI. DNA for the CDR3: TGTGCCAGCTCACCAGACAGGGTGGGCACTGAAGCTTTCTTT. It translates to CASSPDRVGTEAFF.

J is TRBJ2-7 and V is TRBV6-5; D unresolved. CDR1 and CDR2 (germline): MNHEY, SVGAGI. CDR3 length: 12 amino acids. The V end lost 6 bases, the J end lost 2 bases, and 8 bases lay between the germline ends. CDR3 nucleotides: TGTGCCAGCAGGAGATCTACCTACGAGCAGTACTTC. It is translated as CASRRSTYEQYF.

A word on this clone: Other DNA variants within this sample encode the same CDR3. Here the CDR3 reads CASSLQGADEKLFF. CDR3 in DNA: TGCGCCAGCAGCCTGCAGGGGGCAGATGAAAAACTGTTTTTT. This chain uses TRBV5-1 with TRBJ1-4; TRBD1 aligns across 8 bases. The CDR3 has 14 residues. The germline CDR1 and CDR2 sequences are SGHRS and YFSETQ. V gave up 4 bases and J gave up 6 bases; unmatched junction bases: 5.

The V and J genes are TRBV3-1 (or the pseudogene TRBV3-2) and TRBJ2-7; a weak D match, TRBD1 (5 bases). Germline-derived CDR1 and CDR2 are LGHDT and YNNKEL (reference sequence). This CDR3 has 17 residues. Between the trimmed V and J ends, which lost 2 bases and 1 base, there was a span of 18 bases. The CDR3 DNA reads TGTGCCAGCAGCCAACACCTAACTGGGGCTTCGTCCTACGAGCAGTACTTC. Amino acid sequence: CASSQHLTGASSYEQYF.

The chain employs TRBV4-1 and TRBJ2-5; D possibly corresponds to TRBD1 (7 bases). Per germline, CDR1 MGHRA and CDR2 YSYEKL. The CDR3 contains 16 residues. V was trimmed by 0 bases and J by 1 base, leaving 12 bases between them. Here the CDR3 reads CASSQDRGDSQETQYF. DNA of the CDR3: TGCGCCAGCAGCCAAGATAGGGGGGACAGCCAAGAGACCCAGTACTTC.

The chain couples TRBV7-2 to TRBJ1-6, with D perhaps TRBD1 (5 bases). The CDR3 has 15 amino acids. The germline V gene encodes CDR1 SGHTA and CDR2 FQGNSA. Trimming took 5 bases from V and 7 from J, leaving 15 bases between them. The CDR3 DNA reads as TGTGCCAGCAGCATTGGGGCAGTGACGAATTCACCCCTCCACTTT. Its translation is CASSIGAVTNSPLHF.

The rearrangement uses TRBV3-1 (or the pseudogene TRBV3-2) and TRBJ2-7; 8 bases line up with TRBD1. There are 15 residues in the CDR3. Germline values: CDR1 LGHDT, CDR2 YNNKEL (reference sequence). Losses at the gene ends were 2 bases for V and 6 bases for J; bases not matched to a gene: 9. CDR3 sequence: CASSQYHAGGAEQYF. The CDR3 bases are TGTGCCAGCAGCCAATACCACGCAGGGGGCGCCGAGCAGTACTTC.